A selection of T cell receptor beta chains follows, all from one sample in a study of vaccination and CD4 T cells after COVID-19. TCRdb reprocessed the PCR reads via MiXCR and lists one record per CDR3 protein. The table shows about 14,000 distinct CDR3 sequences, with about 73% occurring only once. No antigen has been identified for these receptors. The sample taken for sequencing was CD4+ T cells from blood, cultured in vitro. The receptors shown here come from a human donor who had recovered from COVID-19. Both conserved end residues are part of each CDR3. A clone size is listed for some rows: how often the clone was seen (once, few, many), or a class if it is expanded.

J gene | clone size | V gene | CDR3 protein
TRBJ2-3 | - | TRBV6-5 | CASSWTSAYTQYF
TRBJ1-6 | once | TRBV30 | CAWRRDDSPLHF
TRBJ1-1 | once | TRBV20-1 | CSARDRGQGPEAFF
TRBJ2-3 | - | TRBV27 | CASSLWGTSGRGDTQYF
TRBJ2-2 | - | TRBV7-2 | CASSSPMAGTNTGELFF
TRBJ2-7 | - | TRBV28 | CASSSISDGGGSEQYF
TRBJ2-2 | - | TRBV6-1 | CASLISGTVSTGELFF
TRBJ2-1 | - | TRBV20-1 | CSASYRDGGNEQFF
TRBJ1-1 | - | TRBV6-1 | CASNSGRPNTEAFF
TRBJ2-3 | - | TRBV20-1 | CSAPNRGQGTDTQYF
TRBJ2-3 | - | TRBV6-5 | CASSYSIFSSAKRDTQYF
TRBJ1-2 | - | TRBV15 | CATSREPVYGYTF
TRBJ1-1 | - | TRBV7-2 | CASSVSGGFPEAFF
TRBJ2-5 | - | TRBV7-9 | CASSLQGAFAETQYF
TRBJ2-7 | - | TRBV4-1 | CASSQGRASGNYEQYF
TRBJ2-3 | - | TRBV20-1 | CSAPSTTWDRTDTQYF
TRBJ2-5 | - | TRBV20-1 | CSALDQGETQYF
TRBJ2-5 | medium-sized | TRBV29-1 | CSVSKIAPGETQYF
TRBJ1-2 | - | TRBV6-1 | CATTSTPRTGGYTF
TRBJ1-2 | - | TRBV19 | CASATGGSYGYTF
TRBJ1-5 | few | TRBV20-1 | CSATDSNNIGNQPQHF
TRBJ1-1 | - | TRBV21-1 | CATNMWRRITEAFF
TRBJ2-7 | - | TRBV20-1 | CSAQSGDQTREQYF
TRBJ2-3 | - | TRBV30 | CAWRAGPGDTQYF
TRBJ1-1 | - | TRBV7-9 | CASSSGPLFGAFF
TRBJ1-2 | - | TRBV25-1 | CASSEYGDDYGYTF
TRBJ1-2 | once | TRBV7-8 | CASSRVAGLGYGYTF
TRBJ1-1 | - | TRBV7-2 | CASSLGVVGNLNTEAFF
TRBJ1-2 | - | TRBV28 | CASSATKNGYTF
TRBJ1-1 | - | TRBV2 | CASSEARRTEAFF